This T cell receptor beta chain emerged from a study of T cell responses to AZD1222 COVID-19 vaccine. General study points: A rise in Spike-specific TCR breadth and depth followed two AZD1222 doses. Donors in the cohort were predominantly white British and more often female, and clonal diversity was possibly underestimated. Baseline seropositivity occurred in only 5 to 7 AZD1222 recipients. Unmutated variant regions are reportedly targeted by nearly half of spike-specific TCRs.

The data were produced by immunoSEQ multiplex PCR, yet TCRdb's version contains in-frame clones alone and is incomplete. The data show 130,000 to 150,000 clones, with 75% to 90% seen just once and about 1.5% held by the top ten. Comments on this clone: Antigen unknown.

V dropped 2 bases and J dropped 4 bases, with 9 bases sitting between them. The CDR3 length is 14 residues. Germline loops: CDR1 KGHSH, CDR2 LQKENI. The receptor was isolated from an adult in good health. The input for sequencing was peripheral blood, taken on day 0 of AZD1222 vaccination. The J gene is TRBJ1-5, the V gene TRBV18; weak D call: TRBD1 (6 bases). CDR3 in DNA: TGTGCCAGCTCACCAGATACAGGGAATCAGCCCCAGCATTTT. Protein product: CASSPDTGNQPQHF.